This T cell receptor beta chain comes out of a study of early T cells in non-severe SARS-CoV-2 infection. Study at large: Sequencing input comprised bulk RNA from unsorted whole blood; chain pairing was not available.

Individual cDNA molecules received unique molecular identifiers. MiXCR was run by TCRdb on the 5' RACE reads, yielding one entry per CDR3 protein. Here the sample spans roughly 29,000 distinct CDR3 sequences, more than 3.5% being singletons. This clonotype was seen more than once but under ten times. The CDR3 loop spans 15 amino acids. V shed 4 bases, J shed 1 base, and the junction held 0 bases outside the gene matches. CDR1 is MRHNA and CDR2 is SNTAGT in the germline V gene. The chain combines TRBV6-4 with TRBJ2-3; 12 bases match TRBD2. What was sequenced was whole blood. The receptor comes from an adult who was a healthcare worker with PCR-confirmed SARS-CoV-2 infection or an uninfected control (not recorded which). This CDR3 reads CASSGTSGGTDTQYF. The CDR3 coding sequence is TGTGCCAGCAGTGGGACTAGCGGGGGCACAGATACGCAGTATTTT.